These 4 T cell receptor beta chains came from one sample sequenced in a study of metastatic and nonmetastatic thyroid tumors. Not a single patient had been given any form of treatment at any point before undergoing thyroid surgery. TCRdb re-called the PCR reads with MiXCR. The sample has over 20,000 clones; around 26% are singletons. The sample was blood. Every receptor here comes from a male donor with papillary thyroid cancer or a benign thyroid nodule (not recorded which). Some clones in this sample may be carry-over from other donors' samples.

This clone was seen more than once but under ten times. The chain combines TRBV27 with TRBJ2-1; the D is unclear. The CDR3 totals 15 residues. V lost 0 bases and J 5 bases, leaving 11 bases between the germline ends. Germline V gene data show CDR1 as MNHEY and CDR2 as SMNVEV (reference sequence). CDR3 sequence reads: CASSLSITANNEQFF. The CDR3 coding sequence is TGTGCCAGCAGTTTATCAATCACAGCCAACAATGAGCAGTTCTTC.

The sample holds many counts of this clone. V usage is TRBV7-9 and J usage is TRBJ2-1; 13 positions agree with TRBD2. The J segment lost 6 bases and the V segment lost 3 bases, leaving 2 bases of the junction unmatched. The CDR3 loop spans 15 amino acids. The germline CDR1 and CDR2 sequences are SEHNR and FQNEAQ (reference sequence). The DNA of the CDR3 is TGTGCCAGCAGCTTGGGACTAGCGGGGAGCAATGAGCAGTTCTTC. It specifies CASSLGLAGSNEQFF.

The chain couples TRBV5-1 to TRBJ2-7; no reliable D call. Trimming took off 6 bases at V and 6 bases at J, with 10 bases between the two ends. This CDR3 region has 11 residues. Germline V lookup: CDR1 SGHRS, CDR2 YFSETQ. For the CDR3, the DNA is TGCGCCAGCATCGTGGACCTCGAGCAGTACTTC. It encodes CASIVDLEQYF.

This chain uses TRBV7-2 with TRBJ1-5; possibly TRBD1 for D (5 bases). Trimming left V 0 bases short and J 7 bases short, with 10 bases between. Germline CDR1 and CDR2: SGHTA and FQGNSA. This CDR3 has 14 residues. The CDR3 sequence: CASSLAGVEQPQHF. The CDR3 DNA is TGTGCCAGCAGCTTAGCGGGGGTTGAACAGCCCCAGCATTTT.